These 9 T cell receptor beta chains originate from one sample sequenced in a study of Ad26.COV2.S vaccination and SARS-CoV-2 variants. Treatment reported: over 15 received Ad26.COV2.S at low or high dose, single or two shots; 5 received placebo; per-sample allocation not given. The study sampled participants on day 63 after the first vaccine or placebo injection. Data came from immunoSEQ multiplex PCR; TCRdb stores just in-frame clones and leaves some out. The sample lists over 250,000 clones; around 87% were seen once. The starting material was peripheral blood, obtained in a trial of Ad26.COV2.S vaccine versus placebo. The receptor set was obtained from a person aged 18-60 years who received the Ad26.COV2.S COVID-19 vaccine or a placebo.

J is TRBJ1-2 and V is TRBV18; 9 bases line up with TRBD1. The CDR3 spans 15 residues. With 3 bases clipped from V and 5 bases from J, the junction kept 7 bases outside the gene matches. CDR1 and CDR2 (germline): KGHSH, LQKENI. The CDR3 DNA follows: TGTGCCAGCTCACCGGCGGGACAGGGCTGGTATGGCTACACCTTC. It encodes CASSPAGQGWYGYTF. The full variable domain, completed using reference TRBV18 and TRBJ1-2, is NAGVMQNPRHLVRRRGQEARLRCSPMKGHSHVYWYRQLPEEGLKFMVYLQKENIIDESGMPKERFSAEFPKEGPSILRIQQVVRGDSAAYFCASSPAGQGWYGYTFGSGTRLTVV.

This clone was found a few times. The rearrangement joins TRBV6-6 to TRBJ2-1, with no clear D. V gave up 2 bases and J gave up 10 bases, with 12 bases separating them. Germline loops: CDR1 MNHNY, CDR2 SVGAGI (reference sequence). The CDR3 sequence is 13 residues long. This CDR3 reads CASSYMRLREQFF. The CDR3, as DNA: TGTGCCAGCAGTTACATGAGGCTCAGAGAGCAGTTCTTC.

The CDR3 spells CASSVAGGTATYEQYF. The CDR3 DNA is TGTGCCAGCAGCGTAGCAGGGGGGACAGCTACCTACGAGCAGTACTTC. V is TRBV9 and J is TRBJ2-7; maybe TRBD1 (7 bases). The V gene's germline CDR1 is SGDLS and CDR2 YYNGEE. The CDR3 is 16 residues long. V was cut by 0 bases and J by 2 bases, with 15 bases left in between. Combining the CDR3 with reference TRBV9 and TRBJ2-7 gives the whole variable domain DSGVTQTPKHLITATGQRVTLRCSPRSGDLSVYWYQQSLDQGLQFLIQYYNGEERAKGNILERFSAQQFPDLHSELNLSSLELGDSALYFCASSVAGGTATYEQYFGPGTRLTVT.

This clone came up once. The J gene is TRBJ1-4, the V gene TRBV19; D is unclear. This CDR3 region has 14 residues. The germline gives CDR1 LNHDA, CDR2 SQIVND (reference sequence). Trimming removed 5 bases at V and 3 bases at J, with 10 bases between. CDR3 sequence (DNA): TGTGCCAGTAGTCTAGGACGGGCTAATGAAAAACTGTTTTTT. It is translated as CASSLGRANEKLFF.

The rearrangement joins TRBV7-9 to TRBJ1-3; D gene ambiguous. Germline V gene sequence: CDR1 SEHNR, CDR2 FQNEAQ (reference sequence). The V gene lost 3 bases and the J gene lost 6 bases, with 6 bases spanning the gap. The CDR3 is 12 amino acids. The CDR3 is CASSFLENTIYF. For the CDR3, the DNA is TGTGCCAGCAGCTTCCTCGAAAACACCATATATTTT. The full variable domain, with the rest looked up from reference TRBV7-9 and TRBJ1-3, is DTGVSQNPRHKITKRGQNVTFRCDPISEHNRLYWYRQTLGQGPEFLTYFQNEAQLEKSRLLSDRFSAERPKGSFSTLEIQRTEQGDSAMYLCASSFLENTIYFGEGSWLTVV.

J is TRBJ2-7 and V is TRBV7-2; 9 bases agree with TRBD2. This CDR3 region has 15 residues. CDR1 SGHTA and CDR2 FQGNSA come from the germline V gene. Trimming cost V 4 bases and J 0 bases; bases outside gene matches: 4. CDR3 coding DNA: TGTGCCAGCAGCTCACTAGCGGGTTACTCCTACGAGCAGTACTTC. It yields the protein CASSSLAGYSYEQYF.

This chain's CDR3 is CASGGAMNTEAFF. CDR3 nucleotides: TGTGCCAGCGGCGGGGCCATGAACACTGAAGCTTTCTTT. V and J are TRBV6-5 and TRBJ1-1; perhaps TRBD1 as D (5 bases). This CDR3 has 13 residues. Looked up from germline, CDR1 is MNHEY and CDR2 is SVGAGI. V was cut by 8 bases and J by 0 bases, with 10 bases left in between.

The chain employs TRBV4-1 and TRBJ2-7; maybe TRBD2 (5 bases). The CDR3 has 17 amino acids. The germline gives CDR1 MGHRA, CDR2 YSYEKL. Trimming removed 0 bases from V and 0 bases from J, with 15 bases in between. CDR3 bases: TGCGCCAGCAGCCAAGACGCCTCCGGGGTTTACTCCTACGAGCAGTACTTC. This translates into CASSQDASGVYSYEQYF.

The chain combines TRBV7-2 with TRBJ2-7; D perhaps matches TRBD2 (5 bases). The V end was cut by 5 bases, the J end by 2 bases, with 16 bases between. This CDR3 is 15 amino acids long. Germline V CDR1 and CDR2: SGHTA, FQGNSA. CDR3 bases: TGTGCCAGCAGCGTAAACCTTTTCGGGGCCTACGAGCAGTACTTC. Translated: CASSVNLFGAYEQYF.